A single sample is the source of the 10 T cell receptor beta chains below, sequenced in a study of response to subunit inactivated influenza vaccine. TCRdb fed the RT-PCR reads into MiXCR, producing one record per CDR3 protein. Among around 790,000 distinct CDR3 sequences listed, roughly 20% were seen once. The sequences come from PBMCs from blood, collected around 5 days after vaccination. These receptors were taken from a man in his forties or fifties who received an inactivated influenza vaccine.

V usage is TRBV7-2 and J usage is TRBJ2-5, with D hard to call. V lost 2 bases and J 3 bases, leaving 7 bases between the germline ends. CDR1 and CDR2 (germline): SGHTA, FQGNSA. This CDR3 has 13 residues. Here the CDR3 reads CASSLSPEETQYF. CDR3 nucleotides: TGTGCCAGCAGCTTATCGCCCGAAGAGACCCAGTACTTC. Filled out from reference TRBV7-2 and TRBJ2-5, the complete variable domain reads GAGVSQSPSNKVTEKGKDVELRCDPISGHTALYWYRQSLGQGLEFLIYFQGNSAPDKSGLPSDRFSAERTGGSVSTLTIQRTQQEDSAVYLCASSLSPEETQYFGPGTRLLVL.

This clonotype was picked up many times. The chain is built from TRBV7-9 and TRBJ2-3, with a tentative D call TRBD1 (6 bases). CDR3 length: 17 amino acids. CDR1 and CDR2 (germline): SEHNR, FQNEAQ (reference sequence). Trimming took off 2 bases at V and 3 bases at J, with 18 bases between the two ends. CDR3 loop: CASSLPRTGSRTDTQYF. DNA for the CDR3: TGTGCCAGCAGCTTACCCCGTACAGGGTCAAGAACAGATACGCAGTATTTT.

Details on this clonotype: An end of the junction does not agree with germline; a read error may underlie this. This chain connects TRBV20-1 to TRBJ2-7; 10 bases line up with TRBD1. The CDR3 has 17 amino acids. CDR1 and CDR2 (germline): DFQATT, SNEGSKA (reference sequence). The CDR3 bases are TGCTGTGCTAGAGGACAGGGGGATAGCGGGACCTCCTACGAGCAGTACTTC. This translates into CCARGQGDSGTSYEQYF.

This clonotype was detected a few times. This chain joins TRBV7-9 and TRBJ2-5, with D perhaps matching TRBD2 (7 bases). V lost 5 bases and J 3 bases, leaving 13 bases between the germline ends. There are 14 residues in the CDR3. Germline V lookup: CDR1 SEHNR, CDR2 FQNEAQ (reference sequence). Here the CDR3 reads CASSRSGGEETQYF. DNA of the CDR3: TGTGCCAGCAGCCGTTCGGGGGGCGAAGAGACCCAGTACTTC. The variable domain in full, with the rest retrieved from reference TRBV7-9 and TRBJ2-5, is DTGVSQNPRHKITKRGQNVTFRCDPISEHNRLYWYRQTLGQGPEFLTYFQNEAQLEKSRLLSDRFSAERPKGSFSTLEIQRTEQGDSAMYLCASSRSGGEETQYFGPGTRLLVL.

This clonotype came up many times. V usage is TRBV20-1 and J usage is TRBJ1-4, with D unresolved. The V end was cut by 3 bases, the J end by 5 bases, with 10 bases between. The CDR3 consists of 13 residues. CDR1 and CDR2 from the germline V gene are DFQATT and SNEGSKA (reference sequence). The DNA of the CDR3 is TGCAGTGCTAGGGCGACTAGGAATGAAAAACTGTTTTTT. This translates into CSARATRNEKLFF.

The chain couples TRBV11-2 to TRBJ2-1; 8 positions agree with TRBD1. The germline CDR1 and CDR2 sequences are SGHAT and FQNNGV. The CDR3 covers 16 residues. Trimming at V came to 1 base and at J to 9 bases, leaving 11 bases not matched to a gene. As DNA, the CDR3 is TGTGCCAGCAGCTTAGGGAGACAGGGGTTGTCGGGTGAGCAGTTCTTC. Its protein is CASSLGRQGLSGEQFF.

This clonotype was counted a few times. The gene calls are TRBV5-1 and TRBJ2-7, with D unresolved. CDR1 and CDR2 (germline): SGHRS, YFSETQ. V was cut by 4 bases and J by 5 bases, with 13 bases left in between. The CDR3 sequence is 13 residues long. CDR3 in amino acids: CASSPISRDEQYF. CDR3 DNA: TGCGCCAGCAGCCCCATAAGCCGAGACGAGCAGTACTTC. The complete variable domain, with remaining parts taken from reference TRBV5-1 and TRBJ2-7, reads KAGVTQTPRYLIKTRGQQVTLSCSPISGHRSVSWYQQTPGQGLQFLFEYFSETQRNKGNFPGRFSGRQFSNSRSEMNVSTLELGDSALYLCASSPISRDEQYFGPGTRLTVT.

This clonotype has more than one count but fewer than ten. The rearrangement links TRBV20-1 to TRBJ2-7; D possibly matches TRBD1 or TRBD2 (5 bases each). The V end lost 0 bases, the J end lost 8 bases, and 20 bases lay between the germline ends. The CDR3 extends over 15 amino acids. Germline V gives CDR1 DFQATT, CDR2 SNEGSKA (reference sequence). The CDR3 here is CSARDSTLLRDQQYF. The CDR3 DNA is TGCAGTGCTAGAGATTCCACTCTTTTACGGGACCAGCAGTACTTC.

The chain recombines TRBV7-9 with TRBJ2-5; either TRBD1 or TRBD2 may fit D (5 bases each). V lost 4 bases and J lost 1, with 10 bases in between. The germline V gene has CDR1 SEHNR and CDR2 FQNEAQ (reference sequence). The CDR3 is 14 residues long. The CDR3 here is CASSSGSVQETQYF. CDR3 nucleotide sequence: TGTGCCAGCAGCTCAGGGAGCGTCCAAGAGACCCAGTACTTC.

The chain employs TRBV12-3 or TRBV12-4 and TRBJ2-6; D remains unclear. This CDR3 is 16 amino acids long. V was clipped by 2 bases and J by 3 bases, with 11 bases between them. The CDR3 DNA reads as TGTGCCAGCAGTTTAAGTTACGGAAGTGGGGCCAACGTCCTGACTTTC. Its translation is CASSLSYGSGANVLTF.